Listed below are T cell receptor beta chains from one sample, sequenced in a study of blood T cells in healthy people across ages. TCRdb independently ran MiXCR on the 5' RACE reads; one entry per CDR3 protein. The sample contains roughly 700,000 distinct CDR3 sequences, more than 40% of which appear only once. Sequencing was performed on blood. Receptors originate from a woman aged 60-75 years in good health. Each CDR3 is given without its conserved first and last residue.

TRBJ2-7,TRBV29-1,SWAWGLYEQY
TRBJ2-3,TRBV7-6,ASSLEYGYTQY
TRBJ2-3,TRBV27,ASSLAPTTSGRTDTQY
TRBJ2-1,TRBV15,ATSGGGSRNNEQF
TRBJ2-7,TRBV2,ASRSGLLYEQY
TRBJ1-2,TRBV5-1,ASSPGQYEDYGYT
TRBJ2-7,TRBV21-1,ASTSDRGTYEQY
TRBJ2-3,TRBV11-2,ASSLAYADTQY
TRBJ2-3,TRBV7-2,ASRVTYTQY
TRBJ1-4,TRBV30,AWRGLAEKLF
TRBJ2-3,TRBV5-1,ASSDGRSPTDTQY
TRBJ2-5,TRBV4-2,ASSQVDGRGSQY
TRBJ2-3,TRBV4-3,ASSQRLARTDTQY
TRBJ2-7,TRBV6-2/TRBV6-3,ASNLQIAYEQY
TRBJ2-7,TRBV6-1,ASSKQDDYEQY
TRBJ2-4,TRBV28,ASSLDSGTNIQY
TRBJ2-5,TRBV30,AWSVARGFQETQY
TRBJ1-4,TRBV4-3,ASSKGWGLIEKLF
TRBJ2-3,TRBV9,ASSVGTSGTDTQY
TRBJ1-4,TRBV4-2,ASRDTGTGGEKLF
TRBJ2-5,TRBV29-1,SVDTPGRSSLETQY
TRBJ1-2,TRBV28,ASSLAGTGPGYGYT
TRBJ2-3,TRBV5-1,ASSDGDTQY
TRBJ2-7,TRBV14,ASSHRRLSYEQY
TRBJ2-7,TRBV15,ATSRDGASGPYEQY
TRBJ2-1,TRBV29-1,SGGPGTSGIEQF
TRBJ2-1,TRBV7-3,ASSGSGNNEQF
TRBJ1-2,TRBV7-9,ASTTLGRGRHDYGYT
TRBJ2-7,TRBV20-1,SAPRDQSYEQY
TRBJ2-5,TRBV4-2,ASSQDPVQETQY
TRBJ1-1,TRBV6-2/TRBV6-3,ASSYAENTEAF
TRBJ1-1,TRBV7-2,ASSSLGGAF
TRBJ2-5,TRBV29-1,STTSGSALGAEQY
TRBJ2-1,TRBV20-1,SARVGRVAYNEQF
TRBJ2-3,TRBV5-1,ASSSPQRTSSKNTDTQY
TRBJ1-6,TRBV7-2,ASSLVLENSPLH
TRBJ2-1,TRBV3-1,ASSQRGDVGLAGSNEQF
TRBJ1-2,TRBV12-3/TRBV12-4,ASSFRDLYGYT
TRBJ2-1,TRBV10-3,AISESTILYNEQF
TRBJ2-4,TRBV10-3,AISESGDTGTKNIQY
TRBJ2-1,TRBV20-1,SARSPLALTYNEQF
TRBJ2-7,TRBV20-1,SARDRRGSYEQY
TRBJ1-5,TRBV12-5,ASGRDGNQPQH
TRBJ2-3,TRBV7-2,ASSLNGPKGDTQY
TRBJ2-7,TRBV7-9,ASSLPGQDTTYEQY
TRBJ2-5,TRBV10-3,AISETGDRGHEQY
TRBJ2-7,TRBV18,ASSPRTRVYEQY
TRBJ2-5,TRBV4-2,ASSQGETPGLGGETQY
TRBJ1-2,TRBV7-2,ASSFLGRGYT
TRBJ1-5,TRBV18,ASSPPGTGPYSNQPQH